The TCR beta chain described here comes from a study of cytomegalovirus exposure and HLA in healthy donors. The table came from immunoSEQ multiplex PCR; TCRdb's copy has only in-frame clones and leaves some out. Of over 100,000 clones in the sample, roughly 90% were seen once. The CDR3 runs 15 residues. The V gene end was trimmed by 5 bases and the J gene end by 0 bases; junction bases not matched to a gene: 4. In germline, CDR1 is SGHAT, CDR2 FQNNGV. Sequencing input: PBMCs. The genes are TRBV11-2 and TRBJ2-3, with 8 positions matching TRBD2. The receptor comes from a woman under 30 in good health and CMV-seropositive. CDR3 amino acids: CASSPERGSTDTQYF. The CDR3 DNA is TGTGCCAGCAGCCCCGAGCGGGGGAGCACAGATACGCAGTATTTT.